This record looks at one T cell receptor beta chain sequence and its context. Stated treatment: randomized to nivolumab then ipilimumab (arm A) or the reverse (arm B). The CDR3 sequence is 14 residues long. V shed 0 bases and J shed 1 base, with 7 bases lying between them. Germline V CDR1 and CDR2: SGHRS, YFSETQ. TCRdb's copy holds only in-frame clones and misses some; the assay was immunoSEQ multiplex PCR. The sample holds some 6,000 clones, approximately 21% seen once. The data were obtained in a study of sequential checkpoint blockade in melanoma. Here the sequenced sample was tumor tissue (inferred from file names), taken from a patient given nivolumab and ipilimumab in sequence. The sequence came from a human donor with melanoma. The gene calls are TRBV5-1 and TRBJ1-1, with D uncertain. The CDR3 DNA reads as TGCGCCAGCAGCTTGGGTCGGGCGAACACTGAAGCTTTCTTT. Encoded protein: CASSLGRANTEAFF.